Given below is one T cell receptor (beta chain) in context. Germline lookup yields CDR1 SNHLY and CDR2 FYNNEI. The CDR3 spans 13 residues. Trimming shortened V by 9 bases and J by 3 bases, and 14 bases separated the two germline ends. The data stem from a study of blood T cell repertoires in COVID-19. In the study overall: Both acute and convalescent COVID-19 samples were obtained from the United States, Italy and Spain. Sources were T cells, B-cell-depleted T cells, or PBMCs; the material itself was cDNA or gDNA.

Original processing notes: Cell counts per sample came from amplifying reference gene primers. Sequencing used immunoSEQ multiplex PCR; TCRdb keeps in-frame clones, though not all of them. V and J calls plus clone size are reproduced from that table; the DNA served to infer D and trimming. Counted here are around 68,000 clones, 85% occurring once; the ten biggest clones make up over 2.5%. This sequence originates from an elderly man with acute or convalescent COVID-19. V usage is TRBV2 and J usage is TRBJ1-1; the D is unclear. Sequencing was carried out using peripheral blood. In DNA, the CDR3 is TGTGCCAGAGGCACGGTCGGAGACACTGAAGCTTTCTTT. Translated, it gives CARGTVGDTEAFF.